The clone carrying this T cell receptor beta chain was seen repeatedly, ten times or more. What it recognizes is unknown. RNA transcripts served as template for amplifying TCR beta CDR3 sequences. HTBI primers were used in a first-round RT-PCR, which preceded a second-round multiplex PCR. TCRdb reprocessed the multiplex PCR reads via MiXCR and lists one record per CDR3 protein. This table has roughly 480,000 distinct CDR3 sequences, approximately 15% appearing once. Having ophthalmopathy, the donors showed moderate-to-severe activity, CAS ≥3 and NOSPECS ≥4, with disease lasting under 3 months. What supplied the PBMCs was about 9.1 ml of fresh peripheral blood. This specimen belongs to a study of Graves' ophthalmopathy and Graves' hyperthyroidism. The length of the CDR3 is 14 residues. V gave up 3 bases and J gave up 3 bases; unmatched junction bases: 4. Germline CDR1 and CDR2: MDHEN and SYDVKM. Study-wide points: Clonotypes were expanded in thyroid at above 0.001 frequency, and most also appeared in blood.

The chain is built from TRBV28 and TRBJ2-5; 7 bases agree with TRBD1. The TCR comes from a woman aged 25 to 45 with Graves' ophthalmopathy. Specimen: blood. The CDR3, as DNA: TGTGCCAGCAGTTTCCTACAGGGGAAAGAGACCCAGTACTTC. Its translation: CASSFLQGKETQYF.